This entry lists 31 T cell receptor beta chains sequenced from one sample in a study of T cell responses to AZD1222 COVID-19 vaccine. Libraries were prepared by immunoSEQ multiplex PCR; TCRdb keeps only in-frame clonotypes and omits some of them. The table shows about 90,000 clones, with around 90% occurring only once. The sample here was peripheral blood, taken on day 0 of AZD1222 vaccination. The receptors shown here come from an adult in good health.

The V call is TRBV19, the J call TRBJ1-2; D unclear. This CDR3 comprises 16 residues. Germline CDR1 and CDR2: LNHDA and SQIVND (reference sequence). Trimming pared 4 bases from V and 0 bases from J, leaving 15 bases between. CDR3 region: CASSRSFGRANYGYTF. Written as DNA, the CDR3 is TGTGCCAGTAGTAGGAGCTTCGGGAGAGCTAACTATGGCTACACCTTC. The whole variable domain, remainder taken from reference TRBV19 and TRBJ1-2, is DGGITQSPKYLFRKEGQNVTLSCEQNLNHDAMYWYRQDPGQGLRLIYYSQIVNDFQKGDIAEGYSVSREKKESFPLTVTSAQKNPTAFYLCASSRSFGRANYGYTFGSGTRLTVV.

The chain uses TRBV19 and TRBJ1-5; 7 nucleotides match TRBD1. The junction had 6 bases not matched to a gene; V was cut back by 5 bases and J by 2 bases. CDR3 size: 15 residues. CDR1 and CDR2 (germline): LNHDA, SQIVND (reference sequence). The CDR3 reads CASSVRDSRNQPQHF. CDR3 sequence (DNA): TGTGCCAGTAGTGTCCGGGACAGTCGCAATCAGCCCCAGCATTTT.

In DNA form, the CDR3 reads TGTGCCAGCAGCTTAGTACGGACAGGGGGTTCGACGAACACCGGGGAGCTGTTTTTT. This codes for CASSLVRTGGSTNTGELFF. The chain couples TRBV7-9 to TRBJ2-2, with TRBD1 matching 10 bases. CDR3 length: 19 amino acids. Germline assignment: CDR1 SEHNR and CDR2 FQNEAQ (reference sequence). The trim removed 1 base at V and 0 bases at J, leaving 8 bases unmatched.

This rearrangement joins TRBV4-1 to TRBJ1-6, with D tentatively TRBD1 (5 bases). Trimming removed 0 bases at V and 10 bases at J, with 13 bases between. CDR1 and CDR2 from the germline V gene are MGHRA and YSYEKL. The CDR3 has 15 amino acids. The CDR3 sequence: CASSQDGREGSPLHF. The CDR3 region has the DNA TGCGCCAGCAGCCAAGATGGCAGGGAGGGCTCACCCCTCCACTTT.

V and J are TRBV18 and TRBJ1-4; D not resolved. V was shortened by 2 bases and J by 3 bases, with 10 bases between the two germline ends. Germline values: CDR1 KGHSH, CDR2 LQKENI. The CDR3 runs 15 residues. The CDR3, as DNA: TGTGCCAGCTCACCAGCGGGGTCGGCTAATGAAAAACTGTTTTTT. Translated: CASSPAGSANEKLFF.

The chain carries TRBV2 and TRBJ1-1; D not certain. The germline gives CDR1 SNHLY, CDR2 FYNNEI. The CDR3 is 12 residues long. The V end was cut by 3 bases, the J end by 3 bases, with 5 bases between. The CDR3 loop is CASSDVDTEAFF. The CDR3 DNA follows: TGTGCCAGCAGTGACGTCGACACTGAAGCTTTCTTT.

This sequence joins TRBV27 and TRBJ1-6; the D is unclear. Germline loops: CDR1 MNHEY, CDR2 SMNVEV (reference sequence). V dropped 5 bases and J dropped 10 bases, with 24 bases sitting between them. CDR3 length: 17 residues. In nucleotides, the CDR3 is TGTGCCAGCAGTGCCACGGTTGGCTCTGTAATTGGCTCACCCCTCCACTTT. As protein: CASSATVGSVIGSPLHF.

This clone was recorded once. This rearrangement joins TRBV5-1 to TRBJ1-4; no definite D call. The CDR3 is made up of 15 amino acids. V was cut by 5 bases and J by 4 bases, with 15 bases left in between. Per the germline V gene, CDR1 is SGHRS and CDR2 is YFSETQ. The chain's CDR3 is CASSSSSQFNEKLFF. CDR3 bases: TGCGCCAGCAGTTCAAGCAGTCAATTTAATGAAAAACTGTTTTTT.

This clone was seen a single time. The chain is built from TRBV19 and TRBJ2-5; 7 bases are shared with TRBD1. J gave up 4 bases and V 4 bases, and 6 bases lay outside the gene matches. This CDR3 contains 14 residues. Germline CDR1 LNHDA, CDR2 SQIVND (reference sequence). CDR3 nucleotides: TGTGCCAGTAGTACGGGGACAGTCGGAGAGACCCAGTACTTC. Translation: CASSTGTVGETQYF. The variable domain in full, with the rest retrieved from reference TRBV19 and TRBJ2-5, is DGGITQSPKYLFRKEGQNVTLSCEQNLNHDAMYWYRQDPGQGLRLIYYSQIVNDFQKGDIAEGYSVSREKKESFPLTVTSAQKNPTAFYLCASSTGTVGETQYFGPGTRLLVL.

The chain has TRBV5-4 and TRBJ2-5; 12 nucleotides match TRBD2. CDR1 is SGHNT and CDR2 is YYREEE in the germline V gene (reference sequence). J was trimmed by 5 bases and V by 4 bases; bases with no gene match: 6. The CDR3 loop spans 15 amino acids. The CDR3 nucleotides read TGTGCCAGCAGCGCGACGGGGACTAGCGGGGAGACCCAGTACTTC. Encoded protein: CASSATGTSGETQYF.

The chain has TRBV12-3 or TRBV12-4 and TRBJ1-1, with D unresolved. This CDR3 is built from 13 residues. With 1 base removed from V and 5 bases from J, the gap between germline ends came to 8 bases. The DNA for the CDR3 is TGTGCCAGCAGTTTAGGGTTGGGTACTGAAGCTTTCTTT. Translation: CASSLGLGTEAFF.

The chain carries TRBV2 and TRBJ1-2; no clear D gene. The CDR3 is 12 amino acids. The germline V gene encodes CDR1 SNHLY and CDR2 FYNNEI. The V gene lost 0 bases and the J gene lost 5 bases, with 4 bases spanning the gap. CDR3 amino acids: CASSEAGYGYTF. CDR3 bases: TGTGCCAGCAGTGAAGCAGGATATGGCTACACCTTC.

The V call is TRBV20-1, the J call TRBJ2-7; 7 nucleotides agree with TRBD1. The CDR3 has 11 residues. V lost 6 bases and J lost 8; bases outside the gene matches: 7. Per the germline V gene, CDR1 is DFQATT and CDR2 is SNEGSKA (reference sequence). CDR3 residues: CSAPNRGKQYF. The DNA of the CDR3 is TGCAGTGCCCCTAACAGGGGTAAGCAGTACTTC.

The chain recombines TRBV2 with TRBJ1-5; 7 positions match TRBD1. V dropped 5 bases and J dropped 6; count of bases not matched to a gene: 10. The length of the CDR3 is 15 residues. Per the germline V gene, CDR1 is SNHLY and CDR2 is FYNNEI. The CDR3 DNA reads TGTGCCAGCAGTCCACAGGGGATCCAGGGTCAGCCCCAGCATTTT. Its protein is CASSPQGIQGQPQHF.

The chain joins TRBV9 to TRBJ2-3; D is uncertain. Germline V gene lookup returns CDR1 SGDLS and CDR2 YYNGEE. The germline V and J ends were trimmed by 1 base and 2 bases, with 11 bases remaining between them. This CDR3 is built from 15 residues. Here the CDR3 DNA reads TGTGCCAGCAGCGTATCGGCAGCGCCCACAGATACGCAGTATTTT. Amino acid sequence: CASSVSAAPTDTQYF.

The chain links TRBV30 to TRBJ2-7, with D hard to call. V lost 0 bases to trimming and J lost 3 bases, with 9 bases between them. This CDR3 has 13 amino acids. Per the germline V gene, CDR1 is GTSNPN and CDR2 is SVGIG (reference sequence). The CDR3 loop is CAWSVRLNYEQYF. DNA of the CDR3: TGTGCCTGGAGTGTACGGCTAAACTACGAGCAGTACTTC.

The CDR3 is CASSWRLAGGGNTGELFF. The CDR3 nucleotides are TGTGCCAGTAGCTGGCGACTAGCGGGAGGGGGGAACACCGGGGAGCTGTTTTTT. The chain is built from TRBV19 and TRBJ2-2, with TRBD2 identical over 14 bases. Germline CDR1 reads LNHDA; CDR2 reads SQIVND (reference sequence). Trimming at V came to 6 bases and at J to 1 base, leaving 7 bases not matched to a gene. The CDR3 runs 18 residues.

V gene TRBV2 combines with J gene TRBJ1-2, with D unresolved. CDR1 and CDR2 from the germline V gene are SNHLY and FYNNEI. V lost 6 bases and J 2 bases, leaving 4 bases between the germline ends. CDR3 length: 11 residues. The CDR3 nucleotides are TGTGCCAGCAGACAAAACTATGGCTACACCTTC. It encodes CASRQNYGYTF.

The chain has TRBV6-5 and TRBJ2-7; 12 nucleotides line up with TRBD2. This CDR3 has 15 residues. Germline trimming cut 5 bases from V and 3 bases from J; bases unmatched to any gene: 5. CDR1 MNHEY and CDR2 SVGAGI come from the germline V gene. The CDR3 nucleotides read TGTGCCAGCAGTCTAGCGGGAGGGCCCCACTACGAGCAGTACTTC. As protein: CASSLAGGPHYEQYF.

The chain couples TRBV6-4 to TRBJ2-7; weak D call: TRBD2 (6 bases). Per the germline V gene, CDR1 is MRHNA and CDR2 is SNTAGT. This CDR3 has 13 amino acids. V was clipped by 4 bases and J by 6 bases, with 13 bases between them. Here the CDR3 reads CASSARLGLEQYF. CDR3 nucleotides: TGTGCCAGCAGTGCCCGACTAGGTCTCGAGCAGTACTTC.

The chain has TRBV19 and TRBJ2-1, with TRBD2 matching 7 bases. This CDR3 region has 16 residues. J was trimmed by 2 bases and V by 4 bases; bases with no gene match: 8. Germline V CDR1 and CDR2: LNHDA, SQIVND (reference sequence). For the CDR3, the DNA is TGTGCCAGTAGTACTATACTAGCGCCCGCCTACAATGAGCAGTTCTTC. Protein sequence: CASSTILAPAYNEQFF.

The rearrangement uses TRBV20-1 and TRBJ2-7; 10 nucleotides agree with TRBD2. The J segment lost 4 bases and the V segment lost 3 bases, leaving 12 bases of the junction unmatched. This CDR3 has 16 amino acids. In germline, CDR1 is DFQATT, CDR2 SNEGSKA (reference sequence). CDR3: CSASRPPGLASYEQYF. CDR3 nucleotides: TGCAGTGCTAGTAGACCACCGGGACTAGCGTCTTACGAGCAGTACTTC.

In DNA, the CDR3 is TGTGCCACCCAGGGTTATTGGGATCAGCCCCAGCATTTT. As protein: CATQGYWDQPQHF. The rearrangement links TRBV24-1 to TRBJ1-5, with a tentative D call TRBD1 (5 bases). This CDR3 spans 13 amino acids. Germline CDR1 and CDR2: KGHDR and SFDVKD. Deletions cut 9 bases from V and 5 bases from J, with 13 bases between.

The chain employs TRBV5-1 and TRBJ2-5; D may be TRBD2 (5 bases). Deletions cut 3 bases from V and 1 base from J, with 19 bases between. CDR3 length equals 17 residues. Germline CDR1 is SGHRS and CDR2 is YFSETQ. The CDR3 bases are TGCGCCAGCAGCTCACCAATGACGGACTTGATCCAAGAGACCCAGTACTTC. Protein sequence: CASSSPMTDLIQETQYF.

This chain connects TRBV14 to TRBJ2-7, with a tentative D call TRBD2 (6 bases). Germline V gene data show CDR1 as SGHDN and CDR2 as FVKESK. Trimming removed 0 bases at V and 2 bases at J, with 14 bases between. CDR3 length equals 16 residues. CDR3 in DNA: TGTGCCAGCAGCCAAGATCAGGCGGGGCGGGCCTACGAGCAGTACTTC. It encodes CASSQDQAGRAYEQYF.

Of note for this clone: Other nucleotide sequences from this sample produce the same CDR3. The chain links TRBV5-1 to TRBJ2-1; no clear D. This CDR3 is built from 13 residues. Germline values: CDR1 SGHRS, CDR2 YFSETQ. V gave up 0 bases and J gave up 5 bases, with 6 bases separating them. CDR3 residues: CASSLVLNNEQFF. CDR3 DNA sequence: TGCGCCAGCAGCTTGGTGCTTAACAATGAGCAGTTCTTC.

The rearrangement links TRBV14 to TRBJ1-1; no definite D call. Germline V gene sequence: CDR1 SGHDN, CDR2 FVKESK. The CDR3 has 13 residues. V lost 4 bases and J 0 bases, leaving 6 bases between the germline ends. CDR3 protein: CASSPQLNTEAFF. Here the CDR3 DNA reads TGTGCCAGCAGCCCACAGCTGAACACTGAAGCTTTCTTT.

V gene TRBV3-1 (or the pseudogene TRBV3-2) combines with J gene TRBJ2-1; no reliable D call. The CDR3 has 15 amino acids. Per germline, CDR1 LGHDT and CDR2 YNNKEL (reference sequence). V was trimmed by 4 bases and J by 9 bases, leaving 19 bases between them. This chain's CDR3 is CASSLDAIPGREQFF. The CDR3 DNA is TGTGCCAGCAGCCTCGACGCAATACCAGGACGTGAGCAGTTCTTC.

The genes are TRBV21-1 and TRBJ1-5. TRBV21-1 is designated a pseudogene. The CDR3 totals 12 residues. The CDR3 DNA sequence: TGTGCCAGTAGGCCCTACAATCAGCCCCAGCATTTT. Its translation: CASRPYNQPQHF.

This chain links TRBV4-1 with TRBJ1-1; D unclear. Germline V gene sequence: CDR1 MGHRA, CDR2 YSYEKL. The CDR3 consists of 11 residues. Trimming shortened V by 8 bases and J by 0 bases, and 4 bases separated the two germline ends. The CDR3: CASRVNTEAFF. CDR3 DNA sequence: TGCGCCAGCCGGGTGAACACTGAAGCTTTCTTT.

The chain is built from TRBV2 and TRBJ2-5, with TRBD2 matching over 11 bases. CDR3 size: 14 residues. V shed 9 bases, J shed 2 bases, and the junction held 5 bases outside the gene matches. CDR1 and CDR2 (germline): SNHLY, FYNNEI. CDR3 bases: TGTGCCAGTGGGACTAGCGGATTACAAGAGACCCAGTACTTC. Amino acids: CASGTSGLQETQYF.